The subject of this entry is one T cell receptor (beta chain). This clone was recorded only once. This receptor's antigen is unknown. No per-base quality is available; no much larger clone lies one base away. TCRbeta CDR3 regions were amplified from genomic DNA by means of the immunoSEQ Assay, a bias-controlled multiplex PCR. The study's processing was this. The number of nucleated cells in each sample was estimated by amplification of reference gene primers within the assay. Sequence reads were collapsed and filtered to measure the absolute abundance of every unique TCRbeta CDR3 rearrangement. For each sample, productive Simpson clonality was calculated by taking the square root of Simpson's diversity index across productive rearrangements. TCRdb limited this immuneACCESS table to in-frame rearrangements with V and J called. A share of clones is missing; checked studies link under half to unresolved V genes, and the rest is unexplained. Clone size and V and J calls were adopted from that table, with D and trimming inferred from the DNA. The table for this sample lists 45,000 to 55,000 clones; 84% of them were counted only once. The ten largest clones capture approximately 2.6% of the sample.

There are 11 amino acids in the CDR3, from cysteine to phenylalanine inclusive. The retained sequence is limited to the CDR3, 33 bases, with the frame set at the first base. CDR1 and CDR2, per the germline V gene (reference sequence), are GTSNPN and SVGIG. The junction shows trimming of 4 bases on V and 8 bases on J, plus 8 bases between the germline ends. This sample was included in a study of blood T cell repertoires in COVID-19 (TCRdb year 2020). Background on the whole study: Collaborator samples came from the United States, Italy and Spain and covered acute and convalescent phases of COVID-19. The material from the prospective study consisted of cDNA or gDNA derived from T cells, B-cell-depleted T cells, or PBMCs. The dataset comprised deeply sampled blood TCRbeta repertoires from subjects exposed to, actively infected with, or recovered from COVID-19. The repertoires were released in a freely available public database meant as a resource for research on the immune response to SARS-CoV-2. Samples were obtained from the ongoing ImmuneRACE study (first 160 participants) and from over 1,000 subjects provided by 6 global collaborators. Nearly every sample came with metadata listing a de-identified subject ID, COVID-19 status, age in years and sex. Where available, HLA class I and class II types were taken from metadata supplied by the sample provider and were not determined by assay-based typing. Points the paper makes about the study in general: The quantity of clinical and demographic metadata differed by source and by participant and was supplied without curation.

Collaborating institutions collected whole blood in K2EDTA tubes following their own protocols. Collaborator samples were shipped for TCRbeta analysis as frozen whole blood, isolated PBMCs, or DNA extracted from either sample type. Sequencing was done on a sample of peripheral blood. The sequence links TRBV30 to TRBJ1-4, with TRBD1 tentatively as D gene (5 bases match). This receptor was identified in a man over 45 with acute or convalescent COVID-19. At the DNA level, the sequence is TGTGCCTGGATGGGGGGGGAAAAACTGTTTTTT. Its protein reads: CAWMGGEKLFF.